A single T cell receptor beta chain is shown here with its context. Its antigen is currently unknown. The junction and the germline gene differ at one end; a read error may be behind it. Germline CDR1 ENHRY, CDR2 SYGVKD. The CDR3 covers 9 residues. RNA transcripts served as template for amplifying TCR beta CDR3 sequences. The workflow started with a first-round RT-PCR run with HTBI primers and then moved on to a second-round multiplex PCR. TCRdb re-derived calls from the multiplex PCR reads in MiXCR, one entry per CDR3 protein. The table records around 1,200,000 distinct CDR3 sequences, roughly 35% of them present only once. Recruitment covered hyperthyroidism patients aged 18 to 65 whose new diagnosis was of under 2 months' duration. These data come from a study of Graves' ophthalmopathy and Graves' hyperthyroidism. Study outcomes and limitations: Most expanded clonotypes from thyroid (those above 0.001 frequency) were also found in blood.

This chain connects TRBV10-3 to TRBJ2-5; D is unresolved. The receptor's source is an adult man with Graves' hyperthyroidism. Sequenced sample: peripheral blood or thyroid tissue (not recorded which). CDR3 sequence reads: CACAESQYF. CDR3 sequence (DNA): TGTGCCTGCGCGGAGAGCCAGTACTTC.